This record covers a single T cell receptor beta chain. The antigen remains undetermined. This CDR3 is built from 15 residues. The V gene's germline CDR1 is SGHTS and CDR2 YDEGEE. V was trimmed by 0 bases and J by 7 bases, leaving 14 bases between them. These data belong to a study of T cell repertoires in cytomegalovirus infection. Across the study: Selection of CMV epitopes for the study included recently identified HLA-C-restricted and well-studied HLA-B-restricted ones. Notes on the study in general: The ex vivo response was dominated by HLA-C-restricted CMV-specific TCR beta clonotypes.

TCRdb reprocessed the reads with MiXCR, giving one entry per CDR3 protein. The sample has about 130,000 distinct CDR3 sequences; 32% are singletons. The rearrangement joins TRBV5-8 to TRBJ2-1; D may be TRBD1 (6 bases). The starting material was CD8+ T cells from cultured PBMCs, obtained from culture after CMV antigen stimulation. The receptor was isolated from a human donor in good health (CMV status not recorded). Some clones in this sample may be carry-over from other donors' samples. The CDR3 loop reads CASSLAGHAGNEQFF. The DNA for the CDR3 is TGTGCCAGCAGCTTGGCGGGACACGCTGGGAATGAGCAGTTCTTC.